The next 4 T cell receptor beta chains were all read from a single sample in a study of T cells in Graves' hyperthyroidism and ophthalmopathy. It was RNA transcripts that yielded the amplified TCR beta CDR3 regions. First-round RT-PCR of the TCR CDR3 relied on the HTBI primer set. TCRdb re-called the multiplex PCR reads with MiXCR, one entry per CDR3 protein. The table shows 500,000 to 550,000 distinct CDR3 sequences, with roughly 20% occurring only once. Sequencing was done on a sample of blood. All receptors come from a young man with Graves' hyperthyroidism.

V gene TRBV5-1 combines with J gene TRBJ2-7, with TRBD1 as a possible D gene (6 bases). V was trimmed by 5 bases and J by 3 bases, leaving 12 bases between them. Germline CDR1 and CDR2: SGHRS and YFSETQ. This CDR3 is built from 13 residues. The CDR3 DNA is TGCGCCAGCAGACAGGGTAGGGACTACGAGCAGTACTTC. Its protein is CASRQGRDYEQYF. Full variable domain (remainder filled in from reference TRBV5-1 and TRBJ2-7): KAGVTQTPRYLIKTRGQQVTLSCSPISGHRSVSWYQQTPGQGLQFLFEYFSETQRNKGNFPGRFSGRQFSNSRSEMNVSTLELGDSALYLCASRQGRDYEQYFGPGTRLTVT.

This clonotype came up many times. J is TRBJ1-2 and V is TRBV6-5; 8 bases map to TRBD1. V was clipped by 2 bases and J by 4 bases; unmatched bases: 6. The CDR3 extends over 15 amino acids. From germline, CDR1 is MNHEY and CDR2 SVGAGI. In nucleotides, the CDR3 is TGTGCCAGCAGTTACGGGACAGGCCTTAGCTATGGCTACACCTTC. Translation: CASSYGTGLSYGYTF.

This clonotype was picked up many times. The V call is TRBV19, the J call TRBJ1-5, with D perhaps TRBD1 (5 bases). The CDR3 sequence is 15 residues long. Trimming stripped 4 bases from V and 1 base from J, with 11 bases between. Germline V lookup: CDR1 LNHDA, CDR2 SQIVND (reference sequence). The CDR3 here is CASSTGRESNQPQHF. The CDR3 region has the DNA TGTGCCAGTAGTACGGGGCGTGAGAGCAATCAGCCCCAGCATTTT.

This clonotype occurred many times. The V call is TRBV6-5, the J call TRBJ2-7; weak D call: TRBD2 (6 bases). Germline V gene data show CDR1 as MNHEY and CDR2 as SVGAGI. The CDR3 length is 13 residues. V dropped 8 bases and J dropped 0 bases, with 11 bases sitting between them. The CDR3 DNA follows: TGTGCCAGCGGAATAGCGGTCTCCTACGAGCAGTACTTC. Protein sequence: CASGIAVSYEQYF.